The next 18 T cell receptor beta chains were all read from a single sample in a study of cytomegalovirus exposure and HLA in healthy donors. Sequencing was performed with immunoSEQ multiplex PCR; in TCRdb, only in-frame clones are kept and a portion is missing. The sample yields 130,000 to 150,000 clones, about 90% seen once. The sample taken for sequencing was PBMCs. These receptors originate from a woman aged 25 to 39 in good health and CMV-seropositive.

The chain links TRBV28 to TRBJ1-4; D is perhaps TRBD1 (5 bases). The germline gives CDR1 MDHEN, CDR2 SYDVKM. The CDR3 has 14 residues. The ends were cut back, 7 bases at V and 6 bases at J, with 15 bases in the middle. CDR3 coding DNA: TGTGCCAGCACCCATCGGGGGAGCGATGAAAAACTGTTTTTT. Translation: CASTHRGSDEKLFF.

The CDR3 nucleotides read TGTGCCAGCAGTTCCGTGGACGGGACCTACGAGCAGTACTTC. Its protein is CASSSVDGTYEQYF. V is TRBV27 and J is TRBJ2-7; TRBD2 is a possible D gene (5 bases). The CDR3 runs to 14 residues. Germline assignment: CDR1 MNHEY and CDR2 SMNVEV (reference sequence). Trimming shortened V by 4 bases and J by 2 bases, and 12 bases separated the two germline ends.

The chain couples TRBV7-2 to TRBJ2-7; 12 bases map to TRBD2. After removal of 5 bases from V and 3 bases from J, the junction contained 5 bases not matched to a gene. The CDR3 is 15 residues long. Germline CDR1 SGHTA, CDR2 FQGNSA. CDR3 nucleotide sequence: TGTGCCAGCAGCCCGCTAGCGGGAGGGAACTACGAGCAGTACTTC. It specifies CASSPLAGGNYEQYF.

This clone is a singleton in its sample. This chain connects TRBV28 to TRBJ1-2; TRBD1 matches 10 bases. The trim removed 2 bases at V and 3 bases at J, leaving 12 bases unmatched. Germline values: CDR1 MDHEN, CDR2 SYDVKM. The CDR3 extends over 18 amino acids. The DNA for the CDR3 is TGTGCCAGCAGTTTAGTGGGGACAGGGGTCGATTCCTACTATGGCTACACCTTC. Amino acids: CASSLVGTGVDSYYGYTF.

This chain uses TRBV13 with TRBJ2-2; D may be TRBD1 (5 bases). There are 16 residues in the CDR3. The V and J ends lost 5 bases and 0 bases respectively, with 13 bases between them. Germline CDR1 PRHDT, CDR2 FYEKMQ (reference sequence). DNA for the CDR3: TGTGCCAGCAGCCCAGTGGGGCCCGCGAACACCGGGGAGCTGTTTTTT. Its protein is CASSPVGPANTGELFF.

This clone was seen only once. This chain uses TRBV11-2 with TRBJ2-5; possible D gene TRBD1, 5 bases. The germline V and J ends were trimmed by 5 bases and 4 bases, with 14 bases remaining between them. The CDR3 is made up of 14 amino acids. Per the germline V gene, CDR1 is SGHAT and CDR2 is FQNNGV. The CDR3 reads CASSQTDPGETQYF. CDR3 sequence (DNA): TGTGCCAGCAGCCAGACAGATCCAGGAGAGACCCAGTACTTC.

The V and J genes are TRBV27 and TRBJ2-7, with 9 bases lining up with TRBD1. After removal of 5 bases from V and 3 bases from J, the junction contained 5 bases not matched to a gene. Germline CDR1 and CDR2: MNHEY and SMNVEV (reference sequence). This CDR3 is built from 14 residues. Here the CDR3 DNA reads TGTGCCAGCAGTCTTAAGACAGGGGGCTACGAGCAGTACTTC. Its translation: CASSLKTGGYEQYF.

This clone has a single count. The chain couples TRBV5-1 to TRBJ2-3, with TRBD2 identical over 9 bases. Trimming at V came to 4 bases and at J to 2 bases, leaving 8 bases not matched to a gene. CDR3 size: 16 residues. Germline V gene sequence: CDR1 SGHRS, CDR2 YFSETQ. DNA of the CDR3: TGCGCCAGCAGCCTTGGACTAGCGCCTGTCACAGATACGCAGTATTTT. This encodes CASSLGLAPVTDTQYF.

The chain combines TRBV7-2 with TRBJ2-5; 7 positions match TRBD2. The trim removed 1 base at V and 5 bases at J, leaving 4 bases unmatched. The CDR3 runs 14 residues. CDR1 and CDR2 from the germline V gene are SGHTA and FQGNSA. CDR3 region: CASSLVFGGETQYF. In DNA form, the CDR3 reads TGTGCCAGCAGCTTAGTTTTCGGGGGGGAGACCCAGTACTTC. Using reference TRBV7-2 and TRBJ2-5 for the parts outside the CDR3, the full variable domain is GAGVSQSPSNKVTEKGKDVELRCDPISGHTALYWYRQSLGQGLEFLIYFQGNSAPDKSGLPSDRFSAERTGGSVSTLTIQRTQQEDSAVYLCASSLVFGGETQYFGPGTRLLVL.

This clone was picked up one time. This chain uses TRBV28 with TRBJ1-4; 8 nucleotides agree with TRBD1. V was clipped by 6 bases and J by 4 bases; unmatched bases: 7. Germline V CDR1 and CDR2: MDHEN, SYDVKM. The CDR3 is 15 amino acids. CDR3 sequence reads: CASRYRQGSNEKLFF. CDR3 nucleotide sequence: TGTGCCAGCAGATATAGACAGGGGAGTAATGAAAAACTGTTTTTT. Variable domain in full (rest from reference TRBV28 and TRBJ1-4): DVKVTQSSRYLVKRTGEKVFLECVQDMDHENMFWYRQDPGLGLRLIYFSYDVKMKEKGDIPEGYSVSREKKERFSLILESASTNQTSMYLCASRYRQGSNEKLFFGSGTQLSVL.

The rearrangement uses TRBV6-1 and TRBJ1-4; 7 bases match TRBD1. The CDR3 sequence is 15 residues long. The V gene's germline CDR1 is MNHNS and CDR2 SASEGT. Trimming at V came to 6 bases and at J to 4 bases, leaving 8 bases not matched to a gene. CDR3 sequence reads: CASSPRQGSNEKLFF. Written as DNA, the CDR3 is TGTGCCAGCAGCCCGAGACAGGGCAGTAATGAAAAACTGTTTTTT.

As for this clone: The sample has other DNA sequences that encode this CDR3 too. The gene calls are TRBV27 and TRBJ2-7; 8 bases match TRBD1. Per the germline V gene, CDR1 is MNHEY and CDR2 is SMNVEV (reference sequence). The CDR3 is 13 residues long. Germline trimming cut 6 bases from V and 3 bases from J; bases unmatched to any gene: 4. The CDR3 DNA is TGTGCCAGCAGCCCAGGGACAGGCTACGAGCAGTACTTC. Amino acids: CASSPGTGYEQYF.

This clone was recorded once. The J gene is TRBJ2-1, the V gene TRBV7-3; 11 bases match TRBD2. The CDR3 is made up of 16 amino acids. J was trimmed by 4 bases and V by 5 bases; bases with no gene match: 7. Germline V gene lookup returns CDR1 SGHTA and CDR2 FQGTGA. CDR3 bases: TGTGCCAGCAGCCCGGTAGCGGGAGGGACTTACAATGAGCAGTTCTTC. The encoded protein is CASSPVAGGTYNEQFF.

The chain is built from TRBV7-9 and TRBJ2-1; D ambiguous. CDR1 SEHNR and CDR2 FQNEAQ come from the germline V gene (reference sequence). The V end lost 5 bases, the J end lost 10 bases, and 15 bases lay between the germline ends. The CDR3 contains 13 residues. CDR3 protein: CASSHIKGDEQFF. The CDR3 coding sequence is TGTGCCAGCAGCCACATTAAAGGAGACGAGCAGTTCTTC.

The rearrangement uses TRBV2 and TRBJ2-2; TRBD2 might be the D (5 bases). Germline loops: CDR1 SNHLY, CDR2 FYNNEI. CDR3 length equals 14 residues. V lost 9 bases, J lost 2 bases, and 13 bases lay in between. CDR3 sequence (DNA): TGTGCCAGGGGTCGGGCTAGCAACACCGGGGAGCTGTTTTTT. Its translation is CARGRASNTGELFF.

The chain combines TRBV5-1 with TRBJ2-7; possible D gene TRBD1, 5 bases. The germline V and J ends were trimmed by 4 bases and 1 base, with 9 bases remaining between them. Germline-derived CDR1 and CDR2 are SGHRS and YFSETQ. This CDR3 contains 13 residues. The CDR3, as DNA: TGCGCCAGCAGCATGGACACATCCTACGAGCAGTACTTC. It encodes CASSMDTSYEQYF. The full variable domain, its missing parts supplied by reference TRBV5-1 and TRBJ2-7, is KAGVTQTPRYLIKTRGQQVTLSCSPISGHRSVSWYQQTPGQGLQFLFEYFSETQRNKGNFPGRFSGRQFSNSRSEMNVSTLELGDSALYLCASSMDTSYEQYFGPGTRLTVT.

The CDR3: CASSLRPKGEDTQYF. The CDR3 coding sequence is TGTGCCAGCAGCTTGAGGCCGAAAGGAGAAGATACGCAGTATTTT. The chain recombines TRBV5-4 with TRBJ2-3; unclear D gene. This CDR3 is built from 15 residues. CDR1 SGHNT and CDR2 YYREEE come from the germline V gene (reference sequence). V was pared by 1 base and J by 5 bases, with 14 bases between.

This rearrangement joins TRBV6-6 to TRBJ2-3; a weak D match, TRBD2 (6 bases). Trimming left V 4 bases short and J 2 bases short, with 13 bases between. The CDR3 contains 15 residues. The germline V gene has CDR1 MNHNY and CDR2 SVGAGI (reference sequence). The CDR3 protein is CASSFKGLITDTQYF. DNA for the CDR3: TGTGCCAGCAGTTTCAAGGGACTGATCACAGATACGCAGTATTTT.